This TCR beta chain was captured in a study of cytomegalovirus exposure and HLA in healthy donors. Study context: Findings of an earlier analysis included 110 million or so unique TCR beta sequences from roughly 190 million T cells.

This cohort consisted of healthy bone marrow donors. V shed 5 bases and J 1 base; nucleotides not matched to a gene: 10. This CDR3 spans 15 amino acids. CDR1 is GTSNPN and CDR2 is SVGIG in the germline V gene (reference sequence). Study-level findings and limits: While the bulk of TCR sequences proved rare, some public TCRs turned up in many donors.

The PCR used 60 Vbeta and 13 Jbeta primers. Here immunoSEQ multiplex PCR was the method, and the copy in TCRdb shows in-frame clones only, minus some. The sample contains hundreds of thousands of clones, over 80% of which appear only once. Regarding this clone: The antigen is not known.

Sequenced material: PBMCs. The V call is TRBV30, the J call TRBJ1-2; 7 bases align to TRBD1. The clonotype originates from a boy between 2 and 15 years old in good health and CMV-seronegative. CDR3 protein: CAWDYFGTDNYGYTF. The CDR3 DNA follows: TGTGCCTGGGATTACTTCGGGACAGATAACTATGGCTACACCTTC.